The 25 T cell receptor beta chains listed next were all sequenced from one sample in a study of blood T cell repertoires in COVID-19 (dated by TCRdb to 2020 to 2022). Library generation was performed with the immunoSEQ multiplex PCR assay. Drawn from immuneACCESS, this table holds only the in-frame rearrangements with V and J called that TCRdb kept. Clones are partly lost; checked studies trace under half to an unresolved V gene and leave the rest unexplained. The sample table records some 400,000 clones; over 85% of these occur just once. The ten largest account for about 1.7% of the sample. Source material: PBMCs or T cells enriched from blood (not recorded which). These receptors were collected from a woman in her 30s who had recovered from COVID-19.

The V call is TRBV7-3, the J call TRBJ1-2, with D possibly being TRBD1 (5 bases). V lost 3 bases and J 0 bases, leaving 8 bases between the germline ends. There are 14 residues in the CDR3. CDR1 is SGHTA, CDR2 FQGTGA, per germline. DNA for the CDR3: TGTGCCAGCAGCTTCGGGGGATCTAACTATGGCTACACCTTC. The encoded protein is CASSFGGSNYGYTF.

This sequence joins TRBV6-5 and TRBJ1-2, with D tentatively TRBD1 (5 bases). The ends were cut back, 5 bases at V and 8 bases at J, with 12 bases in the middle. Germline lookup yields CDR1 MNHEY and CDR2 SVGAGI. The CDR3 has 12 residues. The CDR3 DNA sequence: TGTGCCAGCAGTAATCCAGGGTACGGCTACACCTTC. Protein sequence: CASSNPGYGYTF.

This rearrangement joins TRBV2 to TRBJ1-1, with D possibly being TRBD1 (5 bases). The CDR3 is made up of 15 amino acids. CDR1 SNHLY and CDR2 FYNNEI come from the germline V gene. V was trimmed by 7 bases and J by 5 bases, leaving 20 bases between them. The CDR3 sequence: CASNPAPGRVTEAFF. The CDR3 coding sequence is TGTGCCAGCAATCCCGCCCCGGGCAGGGTGACTGAAGCTTTCTTT.

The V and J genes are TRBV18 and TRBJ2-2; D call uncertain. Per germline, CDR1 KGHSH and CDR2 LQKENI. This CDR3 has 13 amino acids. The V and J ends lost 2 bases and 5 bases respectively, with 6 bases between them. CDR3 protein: CASSPKLTGELFF. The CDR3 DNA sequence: TGTGCCAGCTCACCAAAACTGACCGGGGAGCTGTTTTTT.

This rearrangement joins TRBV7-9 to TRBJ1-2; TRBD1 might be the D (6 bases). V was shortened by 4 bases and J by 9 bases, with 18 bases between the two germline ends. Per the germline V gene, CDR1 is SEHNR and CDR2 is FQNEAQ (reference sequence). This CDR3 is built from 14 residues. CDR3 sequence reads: CASSSQGSGVRYTF. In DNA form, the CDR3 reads TGTGCCAGCAGCTCCCAGGGGTCCGGGGTTCGCTACACCTTC.

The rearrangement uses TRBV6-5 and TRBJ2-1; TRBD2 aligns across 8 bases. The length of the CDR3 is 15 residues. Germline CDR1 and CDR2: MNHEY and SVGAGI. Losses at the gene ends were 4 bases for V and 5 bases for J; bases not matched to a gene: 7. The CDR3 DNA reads TGTGCCAGCAGTTCTCCGGGACTAGTCGACAATGAGCAGTTCTTC. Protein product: CASSSPGLVDNEQFF.

CDR3 nucleotide sequence: TGTGCCAGCAGCGGGCGGGACGGCTCCTACGAGCAGTACTTC. This sequence encodes CASSGRDGSYEQYF. This chain uses TRBV28 with TRBJ2-7, with D maybe TRBD2 (6 bases). Trimming cost V 6 bases and J 0 bases, with 12 bases left between them. Germline-derived CDR1 and CDR2 are MDHEN and SYDVKM. The CDR3 runs to 14 residues. Variable domain in full (rest from reference TRBV28 and TRBJ2-7): DVKVTQSSRYLVKRTGEKVFLECVQDMDHENMFWYRQDPGLGLRLIYFSYDVKMKEKGDIPEGYSVSREKKERFSLILESASTNQTSMYLCASSGRDGSYEQYFGPGTRLTVT.

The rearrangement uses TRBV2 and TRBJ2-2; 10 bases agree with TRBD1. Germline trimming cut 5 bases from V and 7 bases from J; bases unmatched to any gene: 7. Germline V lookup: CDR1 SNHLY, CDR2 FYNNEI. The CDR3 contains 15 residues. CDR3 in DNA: TGTGCCAGCAGTAAACGGACAGGGGGATTCGGGGAGCTGTTTTTT. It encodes CASSKRTGGFGELFF.

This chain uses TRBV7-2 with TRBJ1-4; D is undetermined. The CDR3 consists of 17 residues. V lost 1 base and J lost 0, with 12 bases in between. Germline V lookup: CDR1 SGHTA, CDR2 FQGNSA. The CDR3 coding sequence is TGTGCCAGCAGCTTAGTGGTCAGTTTTGCAACTAATGAAAAACTGTTTTTT. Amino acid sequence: CASSLVVSFATNEKLFF.

CDR3 in amino acids: CASSDSPGRFEQFF. DNA of the CDR3: TGTGCCAGCAGTGACTCCCCAGGGAGGTTTGAGCAGTTCTTC. V and J are TRBV6-4 and TRBJ2-1; a possible D gene is TRBD2 (6 bases). V dropped 0 bases and J dropped 9 bases, with 12 bases sitting between them. CDR3 length: 14 residues. CDR1 is MRHNA and CDR2 is SNTAGT in the germline V gene.

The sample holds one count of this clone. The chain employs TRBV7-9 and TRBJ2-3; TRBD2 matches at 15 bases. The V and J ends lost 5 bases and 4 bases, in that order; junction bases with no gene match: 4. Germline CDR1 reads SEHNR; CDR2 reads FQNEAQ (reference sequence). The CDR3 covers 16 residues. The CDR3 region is CASSGTSGGPADTQYF. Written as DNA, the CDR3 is TGTGCCAGCAGCGGGACTAGCGGGGGGCCAGCAGATACGCAGTATTTT.

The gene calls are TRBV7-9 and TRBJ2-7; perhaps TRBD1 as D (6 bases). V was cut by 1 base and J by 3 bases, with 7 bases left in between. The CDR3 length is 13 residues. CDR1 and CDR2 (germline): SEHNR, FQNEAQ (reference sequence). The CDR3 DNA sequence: TGTGCCAGCAGCTTAGGGGGGCTCTACGAGCAGTACTTC. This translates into CASSLGGLYEQYF.

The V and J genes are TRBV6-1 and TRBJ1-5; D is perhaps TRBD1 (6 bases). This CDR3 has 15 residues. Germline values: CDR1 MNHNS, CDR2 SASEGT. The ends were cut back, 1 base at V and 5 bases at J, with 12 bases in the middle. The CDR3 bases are TGTGCCAGCAGTGAAGTCAGGGGTTTCCATCAGCCCCAGCATTTT. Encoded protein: CASSEVRGFHQPQHF.

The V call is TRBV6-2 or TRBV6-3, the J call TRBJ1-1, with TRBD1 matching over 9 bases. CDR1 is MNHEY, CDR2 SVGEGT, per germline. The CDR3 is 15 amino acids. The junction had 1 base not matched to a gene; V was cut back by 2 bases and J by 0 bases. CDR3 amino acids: CASSYGDRVNTEAFF. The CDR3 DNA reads TGTGCCAGCAGTTACGGGGACAGGGTGAACACTGAAGCTTTCTTT.

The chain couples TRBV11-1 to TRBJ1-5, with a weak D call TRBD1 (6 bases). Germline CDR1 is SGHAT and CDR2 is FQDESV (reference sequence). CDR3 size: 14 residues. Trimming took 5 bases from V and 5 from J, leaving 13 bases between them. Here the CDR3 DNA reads TGTGCCAGCAGCCCCCGGGACATAGATCAGCCCCAGCATTTT. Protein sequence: CASSPRDIDQPQHF.

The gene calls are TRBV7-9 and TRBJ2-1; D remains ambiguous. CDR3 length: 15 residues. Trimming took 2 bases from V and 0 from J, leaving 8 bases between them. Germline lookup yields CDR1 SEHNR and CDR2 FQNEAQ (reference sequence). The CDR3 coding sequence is TGTGCCAGCAGCTTATTGAGTACCTCCTACAATGAGCAGTTCTTC. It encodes CASSLLSTSYNEQFF.

The CDR3, as DNA: TGCGCCAGCAGCTTTTCGACACAAACAGATACGCAGTATTTT. This encodes CASSFSTQTDTQYF. V and J are TRBV5-1 and TRBJ2-3; the D is unclear. The ends were cut back, 2 bases at V and 3 bases at J, with 10 bases in the middle. The CDR3 runs to 14 residues. Germline loops: CDR1 SGHRS, CDR2 YFSETQ.

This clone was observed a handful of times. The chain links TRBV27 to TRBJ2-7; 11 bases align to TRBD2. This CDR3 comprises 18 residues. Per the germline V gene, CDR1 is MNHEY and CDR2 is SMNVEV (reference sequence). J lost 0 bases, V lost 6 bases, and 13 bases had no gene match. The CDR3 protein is CASRTLQGTSGHSYEQYF. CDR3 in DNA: TGTGCCAGCAGGACTCTTCAAGGGACTAGCGGACACTCCTACGAGCAGTACTTC.

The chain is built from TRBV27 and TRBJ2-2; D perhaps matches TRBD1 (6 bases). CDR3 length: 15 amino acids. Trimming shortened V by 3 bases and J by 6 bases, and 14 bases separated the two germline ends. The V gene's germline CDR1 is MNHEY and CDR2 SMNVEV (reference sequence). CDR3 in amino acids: CASSFGQGKAGELFF. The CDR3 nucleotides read TGTGCCAGCAGTTTCGGGCAGGGGAAAGCCGGGGAGCTGTTTTTT.

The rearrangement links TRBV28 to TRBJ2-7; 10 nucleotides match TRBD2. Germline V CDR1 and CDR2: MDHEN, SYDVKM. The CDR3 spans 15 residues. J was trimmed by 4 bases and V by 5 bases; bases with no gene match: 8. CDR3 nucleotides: TGTGCCAGCAGTACTCTAGCGGGAGCATTTTACGAGCAGTACTTC. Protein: CASSTLAGAFYEQYF.

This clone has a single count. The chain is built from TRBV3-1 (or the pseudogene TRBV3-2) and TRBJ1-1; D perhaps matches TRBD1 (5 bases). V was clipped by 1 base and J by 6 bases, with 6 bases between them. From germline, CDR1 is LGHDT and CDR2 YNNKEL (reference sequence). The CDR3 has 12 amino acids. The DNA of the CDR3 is TGTGCCAGCAGCCAAGGACAGTCTGAAGCTTTCTTT. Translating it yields CASSQGQSEAFF.

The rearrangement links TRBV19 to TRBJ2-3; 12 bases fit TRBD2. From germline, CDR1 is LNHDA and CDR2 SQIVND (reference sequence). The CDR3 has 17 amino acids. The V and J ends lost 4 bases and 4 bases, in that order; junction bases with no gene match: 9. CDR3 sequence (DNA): TGTGCCAGTAGTACTAGCGGGAGGGCAACCGGGTCAGATACGCAGTATTTT. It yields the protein CASSTSGRATGSDTQYF.

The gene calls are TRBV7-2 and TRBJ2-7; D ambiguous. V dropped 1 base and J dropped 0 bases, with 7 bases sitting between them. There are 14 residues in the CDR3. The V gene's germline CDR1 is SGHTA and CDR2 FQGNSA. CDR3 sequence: CASSLDASSYEQYF. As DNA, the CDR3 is TGTGCCAGCAGCTTAGACGCGAGCTCCTACGAGCAGTACTTC. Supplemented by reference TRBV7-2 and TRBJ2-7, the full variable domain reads GAGVSQSPSNKVTEKGKDVELRCDPISGHTALYWYRQSLGQGLEFLIYFQGNSAPDKSGLPSDRFSAERTGGSVSTLTIQRTQQEDSAVYLCASSLDASSYEQYFGPGTRLTVT.

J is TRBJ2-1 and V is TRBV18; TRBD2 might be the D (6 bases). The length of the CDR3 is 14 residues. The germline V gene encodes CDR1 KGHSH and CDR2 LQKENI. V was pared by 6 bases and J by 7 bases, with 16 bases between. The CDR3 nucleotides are TGTGCCAGCTCCGTACTACGGGAGTCTAATGAGCAGTTCTTC. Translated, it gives CASSVLRESNEQFF.

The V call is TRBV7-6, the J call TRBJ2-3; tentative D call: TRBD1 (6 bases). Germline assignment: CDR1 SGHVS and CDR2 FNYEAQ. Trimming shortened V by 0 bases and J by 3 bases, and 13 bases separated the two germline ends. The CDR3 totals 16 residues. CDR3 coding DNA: TGTGCCAGCAGCTTAGCTCGGACAAGGGGGACAGATACGCAGTATTTT. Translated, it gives CASSLARTRGTDTQYF.